The present T cell receptor beta chain was sequenced within a study of Graves' ophthalmopathy and Graves' hyperthyroidism. This CDR3 region has 15 residues. The germline V gene encodes CDR1 DFQATT and CDR2 SNEGSKA (reference sequence). V dropped 2 bases and J dropped 8; count of bases not matched to a gene: 13. Amplification targeted the TCR beta CDR3 regions, with RNA transcripts as the source material. Second-round multiplex PCR followed a first-round RT-PCR using HTBI primers. From the multiplex PCR reads, TCRdb called clonotypes with MiXCR, one entry per CDR3 protein. The table includes approximately 160,000 distinct CDR3 sequences, less than 45% detected once. This clonotype appeared many times. What it binds is unknown. Study results and limitations: Blood also held most thyroid clonotypes expanded above 0.001 frequency. Ophthalmopathy and stable hyperthyroidism were discriminated by a 13-signature model, with roughly 86% sensitivity and 70% to 84% specificity.

Material: peripheral blood. This receptor was obtained from a woman between 35 and 50 years old with Graves' ophthalmopathy. V is TRBV20-1 and J is TRBJ1-1; 8 positions agree with TRBD1. The chain's CDR3 is CSARNIRSGGLEAFF. In DNA form, the CDR3 reads TGCAGTGCTAGAAATATTAGGTCAGGGGGCCTCGAAGCTTTCTTT.